This section outlines one T cell receptor (beta chain) sequence together with its context. The data belong to a study of blood T cell repertoires in COVID-19. Deletions cut 0 bases from V and 4 bases from J, with 9 bases between. The germline gives CDR1 MGHRA, CDR2 YSYEKL. The CDR3 covers 14 residues. The protocol was immunoSEQ multiplex PCR, while the TCRdb copy is restricted to in-frame clones and leaves out a portion. In the table there are about 390,000 clones, about 86% of which are singletons. The sample taken for sequencing was PBMCs or T cells enriched from blood (not recorded which). This chain connects TRBV4-1 to TRBJ2-5; D gene unclear. The TCR originated in a woman between 50 and 59 years old who had recovered from COVID-19. As DNA, the CDR3 is TGCGCCAGCAGCCAAGAAGTCACTATAGAGACCCAGTACTTC. Protein product: CASSQEVTIETQYF.